A single sample is the source of the 25 T cell receptor beta chains below, sequenced in a study of naive and memory T cell subsets (dated by TCRdb to the late 2010s). The method behind the library was UMI-ligation and nested PCR. Sequencing was carried out with an Illumina MiSeq. An equimolar mix of two oligonucleotides covering both TRBC1 and TRBC2 was used as the beta constant-region primer. TCRdb cleaned the public reads at Q25 with fastp, built clones with MiXCR and kept in-frame beta chains. Rows with one shared CDR3 protein collapse into an entry with the most common genes and DNA. The sample table records approximately 89,000 distinct CDR3 sequences; approximately 6.5% of these occur just once. The leading ten clones occupy over 1.5% of the sample. What was sequenced was central memory CD4+ T cells from blood. Reading the label with the study, this specimen's cell subset or site is: central memory, CD45RA- CD27+. The origin of the receptors is a human donor in good health.

This clonotype has at least ten counts. The junction shows a germline mismatch at one end, possibly a read error. The V gene is TRBV7-7, the J gene TRBJ2-7, with D tentatively TRBD1 or TRBD2 (5 bases each). Germline V gene lookup returns CDR1 SSHAT and CDR2 FNYEAQ (reference sequence). The CDR3 consists of 13 residues. CDR3 residues: CASSRAEGDEQYF. In nucleotides, the CDR3 is TGTGCTAGCAGCAGGGCTGAGGGTGACGAGCAGTACTTC.

This clonotype was seen repeatedly, ten times or more. V usage is TRBV29-1 and J usage is TRBJ2-1; 8 nucleotides line up with TRBD2. The CDR3 contains 14 residues. Germline V lookup: CDR1 SQVTM, CDR2 ANQGSEA. V lost 1 base, J lost 6 bases, and 5 bases stayed unmatched. In DNA form, the CDR3 reads TGCAGCGTTGAAGCGGGAGGGGTTCGCAATGAGCAGTTCTTC. Protein product: CSVEAGGVRNEQFF.

This chain joins TRBV7-2 and TRBJ2-3; TRBD2 aligns across 10 bases. The CDR3 runs to 16 residues. The J segment lost 5 bases and the V segment lost 2 bases, leaving 7 bases of the junction unmatched. CDR1 SGHTA and CDR2 FQGNSA come from the germline V gene. CDR3 amino acids: CASSLIPAGGRDTQYF. DNA for the CDR3: TGTGCCAGCAGCTTAATACCAGCGGGGGGGCGAGATACGCAGTATTTT.

This clonotype was observed a handful of times. The genes are TRBV29-1 and TRBJ2-1; unclear D gene. Germline V gives CDR1 SQVTM, CDR2 ANQGSEA. CDR3 length: 11 residues. Trimming stripped 4 bases from V and 4 bases from J, with 5 bases between. The CDR3 bases are TGCAGCGTTGTAGCTTACAATGAGCAGTTCTTC. This gives the protein CSVVAYNEQFF.

V and J are TRBV7-2 and TRBJ2-7; TRBD1 agrees at 9 bases. This CDR3 is built from 14 residues. The germline CDR1 and CDR2 sequences are SGHTA and FQGNSA. J was trimmed by 5 bases and V by 5 bases; bases with no gene match: 7. The CDR3 DNA is TGTGCCAGCAGCAAGGACAGGGGTCGCCACGAGCAGTACTTC. This sequence encodes CASSKDRGRHEQYF.

This clonotype was recorded many times. The chain uses TRBV27 and TRBJ1-2; no clear D gene. CDR3 size: 12 residues. V gave up 11 bases and J gave up 4 bases, with 14 bases separating them. Germline-derived CDR1 and CDR2 are MNHEY and SMNVEV (reference sequence). CDR3 coding DNA: TGTGCCGTCCGGGGATTCGGCTATGGCTACACCTTC. This gives the protein CAVRGFGYGYTF.

V and J are TRBV6-5 and TRBJ1-2; D gene unclear. CDR1 is MNHEY, CDR2 SVGAGI, per germline. The CDR3 loop spans 19 amino acids. V lost 8 bases to trimming and J lost 5 bases, with 33 bases between them. CDR3 nucleotide sequence: TGTGCCAGCCCTCAAGAGCCTTTAGACCAACCCCAGGATCCGTATGGCTACACCTTC. Translated, it gives CASPQEPLDQPQDPYGYTF.

This clonotype was recorded at least ten times. The J gene is TRBJ2-2, the V gene TRBV7-3, with D perhaps matching TRBD1 (5 bases). Between the trimmed V and J ends, which lost 8 bases and 5 bases, there was a span of 18 bases. Germline CDR1 is SGHTA and CDR2 is FQGTGA. CDR3 length: 15 residues. The CDR3 here is CASGKGLGRTGELFF. DNA of the CDR3: TGTGCCAGCGGAAAGGGGTTAGGGCGGACCGGGGAGCTGTTTTTT.

The chain recombines TRBV5-1 with TRBJ2-3; 7 bases map to TRBD1. V lost 3 bases to trimming and J lost 3 bases; unmatched junction nucleotides: 4. The CDR3 runs 14 residues. Looked up from germline, CDR1 is SGHRS and CDR2 is YFSETQ. The CDR3 nucleotides read TGCGCCAGCAGCTCCGACAGGGCTACAGATACGCAGTATTTT. Its translation is CASSSDRATDTQYF.

This clonotype was detected ten times or more. In nucleotides, the CDR3 is TGTGCCAGCAGCGTGAGACAGGGTTACAATCAGCCCCAGCATTTT. Its protein product is CASSVRQGYNQPQHF. The gene calls are TRBV5-5 and TRBJ1-5; 7 nucleotides match TRBD1. Germline CDR1 and CDR2: SGHKS and YYEKEE (reference sequence). Trimming removed 4 bases from V and 3 bases from J; junction bases left unmatched: 7. The CDR3 loop spans 15 amino acids.

This clonotype was seen ten or more times. This rearrangement joins TRBV6-1 to TRBJ2-3; no firm D call. Germline V lookup: CDR1 MNHNS, CDR2 SASEGT. Trimming took 4 bases from V and 4 from J, leaving 9 bases between them. This CDR3 is 13 amino acids long. CDR3 coding DNA: TGTGCCAGCAGTGGAAGGGCGGCAGATACGCAGTATTTT. Its protein is CASSGRAADTQYF.

The genes are TRBV7-8 and TRBJ1-4; D is unclear. This CDR3 is 15 amino acids long. V lost 5 bases, J lost 3 bases, and 13 bases lay in between. Germline CDR1 and CDR2: SGHVS and FQNEAQ. CDR3 nucleotides: TGTGCCAGCAGCCCCGGAGGGATGGCTAATGAAAAACTGTTTTTT. Translating gives CASSPGGMANEKLFF.

Details on this clonotype: This may be a read error, as it is one base from a much larger clone. The rearrangement links TRBV29-1 to TRBJ2-5; D may be TRBD1 (6 bases). Germline-derived CDR1 and CDR2 are SQVTM and ANQGSEA. Trimming took off 7 bases at V and 5 bases at J, with 20 bases between the two ends. The CDR3 totals 14 residues. CDR3 nucleotides: TGCAGCGCCACGGCAGGGGAACGGAGGGAGACCCAGTACTTC. Its protein product is CSATAGERRETQYF.

The V gene is TRBV3-1, the J gene TRBJ2-7, with 9 nucleotides matching TRBD2. The germline CDR1 and CDR2 sequences are LGHDT and YNNKEL (reference sequence). With V trimmed by 2 bases and J by 6 bases, 8 bases remained unmatched. The CDR3 is 15 amino acids. The CDR3 is CASSQSPGLATEQYF. The CDR3 nucleotides read TGTGCCAGCAGCCAATCGCCGGGACTAGCTACCGAGCAGTACTTC.

This clonotype was counted only a few times. V and J are TRBV7-2 and TRBJ1-5; D may be TRBD1 (5 bases). The V and J ends lost 5 bases and 3 bases respectively, with 17 bases between them. Germline CDR1 SGHTA, CDR2 FQGNSA. The CDR3 extends over 16 amino acids. The CDR3 here is CASSLQGGAVNQPQHF. The DNA of the CDR3 is TGTGCCAGCAGCCTCCAGGGCGGAGCGGTCAATCAGCCCCAGCATTTT.

The chain joins TRBV11-2 to TRBJ2-6; the match to TRBD2 covers 8 bases. V shed 0 bases, J shed 1 base, and the junction held 5 bases outside the gene matches. This CDR3 has 18 amino acids. Germline assignment: CDR1 SGHAT and CDR2 FQNNGV. CDR3 bases: TGTGCCAGCAGCTTAGATACTAGCGGCCTTTCTGGGGCCAACGTCCTGACTTTC. Protein: CASSLDTSGLSGANVLTF.

The chain joins TRBV14 to TRBJ2-4; no reliable D call. This CDR3 is built from 12 residues. V was shortened by 0 bases and J by 9 bases, with 6 bases between the two germline ends. Germline assignment: CDR1 SGHDN and CDR2 FVKESK. Written as DNA, the CDR3 is TGTGCCAGCAGCCAAGATCGAGGCATTCAGTACTTC. It yields the protein CASSQDRGIQYF.

V is TRBV7-3 and J is TRBJ2-1, with TRBD2 matching 7 bases. Germline assignment: CDR1 SGHTA and CDR2 FQGTGA. The CDR3 has 15 amino acids. Germline trimming cut 5 bases from V and 4 bases from J; bases unmatched to any gene: 8. The CDR3 bases are TGTGCCAGCAGCCCTACTAGCGTCCGGTACAATGAGCAGTTCTTC. This gives the protein CASSPTSVRYNEQFF. Full variable domain (missing parts from reference TRBV7-3 and TRBJ2-1): GAGVSQTPSNKVTEKGKYVELRCDPISGHTALYWYRQSLGQGPEFLIYFQGTGAADDSGLPNDRFFAVRPEGSVSTLKIQRTERGDSAVYLCASSPTSVRYNEQFFGPGTRLTVL.

This clonotype was detected ten times or more. The chain couples TRBV28 to TRBJ2-7, with D tentatively TRBD1 (6 bases). V lost 8 bases to trimming and J lost 3 bases, with 14 bases between them. The CDR3 length is 13 residues. CDR1 is MDHEN and CDR2 is SYDVKM in the germline V gene. CDR3: CASDSRGHYEQYF. The CDR3 DNA reads TGTGCCAGCGATTCTCGGGGACACTACGAGCAGTACTTC.

There are many counts of this clonotype. This sequence joins TRBV20-1 and TRBJ2-3; D tentatively fits TRBD1 or TRBD2 (5 bases each). V was clipped by 6 bases and J by 5 bases, with 18 bases between them. Per the germline V gene, CDR1 is DFQATT and CDR2 is SNEGSKA (reference sequence). The CDR3 covers 14 residues. The CDR3: CSAIGTPHRDTQYF. In DNA form, the CDR3 reads TGCAGTGCGATCGGGACGCCTCATCGAGATACGCAGTATTTT.

The chain combines TRBV5-5 with TRBJ2-2, with D possibly being TRBD2 (5 bases). Trimming left V 2 bases short and J 7 bases short, with 12 bases between. The CDR3 is 14 residues long. Per germline, CDR1 SGHKS and CDR2 YYEKEE (reference sequence). In DNA form, the CDR3 reads TGTGCCAGCAGCTTACTAGAATTTGGCGGGGAGCTGTTTTTT. It translates to CASSLLEFGGELFF.

This clonotype was counted a few times. The chain employs TRBV29-1 and TRBJ2-5; D unclear. Germline CDR1 is SQVTM and CDR2 is ANQGSEA. Deletions cut 7 bases from V and 3 bases from J, with 6 bases between. The CDR3 extends over 10 amino acids. CDR3 region: CSAVEETQYF. In nucleotides, the CDR3 is TGCAGCGCGGTGGAAGAGACCCAGTACTTC. The complete variable domain, with remaining parts taken from reference TRBV29-1 and TRBJ2-5, reads SAVISQKPSRDICQRGTSLTIQCQVDSQVTMMFWYRQQPGQSLTLIATANQGSEATYESGFVIDKFPISRPNLTFSTLTVSNMSPEDSSIYLCSAVEETQYFGPGTRLLVL.

The chain is built from TRBV7-2 and TRBJ1-1; D unclear. Germline-derived CDR1 and CDR2 are SGHTA and FQGNSA. CDR3 size: 17 residues. V gave up 0 bases and J gave up 1 base, with 15 bases separating them. DNA for the CDR3: TGTGCCAGCAGCTTAGCCCCCCCGGGAGGGAGGAACACTGAAGCTTTCTTT. Translated: CASSLAPPGGRNTEAFF.

This clonotype came up many times. This chain uses TRBV9 with TRBJ1-1, with TRBD1 as a possible D gene (5 bases). The CDR3 consists of 13 residues. The germline V gene has CDR1 SGDLS and CDR2 YYNGEE. V lost 2 bases to trimming and J lost 1 base, with 6 bases between them. CDR3 region: CASSVTGNTEAFF. The CDR3 DNA follows: TGTGCCAGCAGCGTTACAGGGAACACTGAAGCTTTCTTT.

The chain employs TRBV6-5 and TRBJ2-3, with unresolved D. This CDR3 region has 12 residues. Trimming shortened V by 6 bases and J by 7 bases, and 11 bases separated the two germline ends. Germline V gives CDR1 MNHEY, CDR2 SVGAGI. The CDR3 loop is CASSPSTYTQYF. As DNA, the CDR3 is TGTGCCAGCAGCCCCAGCACCTATACGCAGTATTTT.